The T cell receptor beta chain described here comes from a study of blood T cells in healthy people across ages. The authors ran a second PCR of roughly 6 to 12 cycles using a sample-barcoded 5' primer and a J-beta primer mix. A single record per CDR3 protein comes from TCRdb applying MiXCR to the 5' RACE reads. The table includes approximately 770,000 distinct CDR3 sequences, 58% detected once. With regard to this clonotype: Its specificity is not known.

The extraction recovered at least 5 micrograms of total RNA per sample. The CDR3 has 9 residues. Study-level points and caveats: There was no known CMV status for donors, so expanded clonotype changes were possibly confounded. What prevented conclusive comparison of naive and antigen-experienced cells was that PBMCs were unsorted.

The TCR comes from a man between 25 and 39 years old in good health. The chain carries TRBV21-1 and TRBJ2-1. TRBV21-1 is recorded as a pseudogene. The sequenced sample consisted of blood. CDR3 nucleotide sequence: TGTGCCAGCAGCAAAGCGGAGTTCTTC. Translation gives CASSKAEFF.